Described below is a single T cell receptor beta chain sequence and its context. It has no known antigen specificity. One end of the junction fails to match germline, which may point to a read error. Taken from cysteine to phenylalanine, the CDR3 has 13 residues. Only CDR3 DNA is held: 39 bases, read in frame from base 1. These data come from a study of blood T cells in healthy people across ages (dated by TCRdb to about 2015). Regarding the research as a whole: Template switching captured roughly one uniquely barcoded TCR beta cDNA molecule per two T cells in model experiments. Using deep sequencing normalized with unique cDNA molecular identifiers, the study measured how TCR beta repertoire diversity changes with age. Four age groups were formed from the donors: young (average 16 years), middle-aged (less than 40), aged (approximately 60) and long-lived (about 80). Donors of different ages were randomly distributed across sequencing lanes to avoid experimental bias. For two donors (one aged 18 to 30 and one aged 80 or older), the study analyzed two additional independent replicas of 1 million unique cDNA reads from the same blood draw.

Study-level results and caveats: Conclusive comparison of naive and antigen-experienced compartments was prevented by the profiling of bulk unsorted PBMCs. Observed TCR beta diversity per million T cells fell roughly linearly with age, and a significant reduction was already apparent by age approximately 41. The CMV infection status of donors was not known, potentially confounding age-related changes in expanded clonotypes. Estimates of total diversity based on one million sequenced T cells were regarded as lower bounds and as underestimates. Compared with the aged group, the long-lived group had more naive CD4+ T cells, fewer expanded clones and increased TCR diversity, a pattern suggesting age selection. A strong correlation was found between observed TCR beta diversity and the percentage of naive T cells measured by flow cytometry.

Donors were a few dozen systemically healthy Caucasian individuals from Russia aged 6 to 90 years. Roughly 10 milliliters of peripheral blood were collected from each donor into EDTA-treated Vacutainer tubes. PBMCs were isolated by Ficoll-Paque density-gradient centrifugation, with at least 6.5 million obtained per sample. Total RNA, at least 6 micrograms per sample, was extracted from PBMCs with Trizol reagent. The percentages of naive CD45RAhigh/CD27high T cells were determined by flow cytometry on a PBMC aliquot from every donor. Preparation of the library involved 5' RACE. The sample was run on an Illumina HiSeq 2500. A second PCR of about 6 to 12 cycles was run with a J-beta primer mix and a sample-barcoded 5' primer. Each TCR beta cDNA molecule received a unique molecular identifier from a template-switch 5' adaptor carrying 12 random nucleotides. Each sample yielded at least 2.5 million CDR3-containing paired-end reads. All of the RNA was converted into first-strand cDNA using the Mint cDNA synthesis kit, with a TRBC-specific oligonucleotide serving as the primer. Following uracil-DNA glycosylase treatment, a first 18-cycle PCR with universal primers M1SS and BC2_uni_R was performed on all cDNA. The source study handled its data this way. Each sample was normalized by randomly selecting 1 million high-quality reads, each carrying a distinct molecular identifier. Instead of being binned into consensus sequences, reads that shared molecular identifiers were thrown out. MiTCR, with a Q25 quality threshold and the strictest error-elimination algorithm, was used for CDR3 identification, clonotype clustering and error correction. A nonparametric unseen species model with Euler transformation was used to estimate a lower bound on total TCR beta diversity. TCRdb reworked the public reads: Q25 trimming with fastp, MiXCR clone assembly, productive beta chains retained. Duplicate CDR3 protein sequences are folded into a single record with the most common DNA and genes. The V and J calls and clone size come from TCRdb's table, not from the authors' own analysis. The sample has around 620,000 distinct CDR3 sequences on record, approximately 25% of them singletons. Jointly, the top ten make up less than 20% of the sample.

This receptor was identified in a woman between 65 and 79 years old in good health. The sequence is built from TRBV12-3 or TRBV12-4 and TRBJ1-1, and 7 junction bases match TRBD1. The sample consisted of blood. The nucleotide sequence reads TGTACCAGCAGTTTTAGCAGGGGGACTGAAGCTTTCTTT. Its protein product is CTSSFSRGTEAFF.